These 7 T cell receptor beta chains came from one sample sequenced in a study of T-cell reconstitution after alpha-beta-depleted transplantation in children. Researchers prepared the TCRbeta library using unique molecular identifiers, the study reports. TCRdb redid the calling of the PCR reads with MiXCR, one entry per CDR3 protein. Of almost 500,000 distinct CDR3 sequences listed, about 12% are singletons. Here the sequenced sample was PBMCs from the stem cell graft donor, taken from the stem cell graft. The receptors shown here come from a human donor who donated a stem cell graft to a child with combined immunodeficiency.

The V call is TRBV5-1, the J call TRBJ2-7, with D unclear. With 1 base removed from V and 2 bases from J, the gap between germline ends came to 7 bases. Looked up from germline, CDR1 is SGHRS and CDR2 is YFSETQ. CDR3 size: 13 residues. The chain's CDR3 is CASSLFSAYEQYF. For the CDR3, the DNA is TGCGCCAGCAGCTTGTTTTCCGCCTACGAGCAGTACTTC.

The sample holds many counts of this clonotype. CDR3 DNA sequence: TGCGCCAGCAGCAGCGTCGGAGGGGGGGCAGATACGCAGTATTTT. Translated, it gives CASSSVGGGADTQYF. This sequence joins TRBV5-1 and TRBJ2-3; TRBD2 is a possible D gene (7 bases). Trimming pared 4 bases from V and 4 bases from J, leaving 16 bases between. The CDR3 length is 15 residues. Germline CDR1 reads SGHRS; CDR2 reads YFSETQ.

Ten or more counts support this clonotype. V and J are TRBV4-3 and TRBJ2-7, with 7 bases aligning to TRBD1. This CDR3 comprises 17 residues. With V trimmed by 0 bases and J by 0 bases, 8 bases remained unmatched. CDR1 LGHNA and CDR2 YSLEER come from the germline V gene. This CDR3 is CASSQETGTAFSYEQYF. CDR3 DNA: TGCGCCAGCAGCCAAGAGACCGGGACAGCCTTCTCCTACGAGCAGTACTTC.

This clonotype was counted only a few times. V is TRBV5-1 and J is TRBJ1-2, with D unclear. CDR1 SGHRS and CDR2 YFSETQ come from the germline V gene. The CDR3 totals 15 residues. Trimming shortened V by 1 base and J by 8 bases, and 18 bases separated the two germline ends. The CDR3 region has the DNA TGCGCCAGCAGCTTGTCCGATTCCGCTGTTCCCGGCTACACCTTC. Encoded protein: CASSLSDSAVPGYTF.

This clonotype was counted ten times or more. The chain recombines TRBV12-3 or TRBV12-4 with TRBJ2-2, with 9 bases identical to TRBD1. CDR3 size: 16 residues. V was pared by 5 bases and J by 5 bases, with 9 bases of the junction left unmatched. The CDR3 bases are TGTGCCAGCAGTCCCCCGGACAGGGGAGAAACCGGGGAGCTGTTTTTT. It is translated as CASSPPDRGETGELFF.

This clonotype was detected ten times or more. The chain carries TRBV20-1 and TRBJ2-7; D is perhaps TRBD2 (6 bases). Trimming removed 1 base from V and 2 bases from J, with 15 bases in between. The CDR3 is 15 amino acids. From germline, CDR1 is DFQATT and CDR2 SNEGSKA (reference sequence). The CDR3: CSARGRVADPYEQYF. For the CDR3, the DNA is TGCAGTGCTAGAGGTAGAGTAGCGGACCCCTACGAGCAGTACTTC.

This clonotype showed up many times. The J gene is TRBJ2-3, the V gene TRBV5-1; TRBD2 aligns across 7 bases. The CDR3 covers 17 residues. The trim removed 3 bases at V and 3 bases at J, leaving 13 bases unmatched. Germline CDR1 is SGHRS and CDR2 is YFSETQ. DNA for the CDR3: TGCGCCAGCAGCTCCCCTAGGGGCGGGAGCCGGACAGATACGCAGTATTTT. Encoded protein: CASSSPRGGSRTDTQYF.